This T cell receptor beta chain stems from a study of blood T cell repertoires in COVID-19. Original analysis: From reference gene primer amplification, estimates of nucleated cell counts were derived. This table comes from immunoSEQ multiplex PCR, and its TCRdb copy is limited to in-frame clones, with some not included. The V and J calls and clone size come from that table; D and trimming were worked out from the DNA. This table has 250,000 to 350,000 clones, about 90% appearing once. The V and J ends lost 5 bases and 2 bases respectively, with 4 bases between them. Germline CDR1 is MNHEY and CDR2 is SMNVEV (reference sequence). This CDR3 contains 11 residues.

The chain couples TRBV27 to TRBJ2-7; D gene ambiguous. The material sequenced was peripheral blood. The receptor was derived from a woman aged 45-65 years who had recovered from COVID-19. This CDR3 reads CASSPAYEQYF. CDR3 nucleotides: TGTGCCAGCAGTCCCGCCTACGAGCAGTACTTC.